A single sample is the source of the 6 T cell receptor beta chains below, sequenced in a study of neurological immune-mediated disorders. Via MiXCR, TCRdb re-called the 5' RACE reads, giving one row per CDR3 protein. The table lists more than 70,000 distinct CDR3 sequences, 17% of them singletons. The sample taken for sequencing was PBMCs. Every receptor here comes from a woman aged 40 to 50 in good health.

This clonotype has a count of ten or more. The rearrangement links TRBV27 to TRBJ2-5, with TRBD1 matching over 9 bases. V was pared by 1 base and J by 2 bases, with 2 bases of the junction left unmatched. This CDR3 is built from 15 residues. Germline-derived CDR1 and CDR2 are MNHEY and SMNVEV (reference sequence). The CDR3 loop reads CASSLLGTGQETQYF. The CDR3 DNA sequence: TGTGCCAGCAGTTTATTGGGGACAGGGCAAGAGACCCAGTACTTC.

This clonotype appeared many times. The chain has TRBV5-1 and TRBJ2-2, with 7 positions matching TRBD2. Germline V CDR1 and CDR2: SGHRS, YFSETQ. CDR3 length equals 15 residues. With V trimmed by 2 bases and J by 0 bases, 1 base remained unmatched. The CDR3 sequence: CASSFGGTNTGELFF. CDR3 coding DNA: TGCGCCAGCAGCTTCGGGGGGACGAACACCGGGGAGCTGTTTTTT.

As regards this clonotype: The junction shows a germline mismatch at one end, possibly a read error. The chain has TRBV7-2 and TRBJ2-1; maybe TRBD2 (5 bases). The CDR3 loop spans 14 amino acids. Germline CDR1 and CDR2: SGHTA and FQGNSA. The CDR3 DNA sequence: TGTGCCAGCAGCTTGGCAGGTGCACGGGATGATCAGTTCTTC. Translation: CASSLAGARDDQFF.

This clonotype was observed many times. J is TRBJ1-1 and V is TRBV7-2; D gene ambiguous. This CDR3 has 13 residues. Between the trimmed V and J ends, which lost 5 bases and 4 bases, there was a span of 11 bases. Germline V gene data show CDR1 as SGHTA and CDR2 as FQGNSA. The CDR3 protein is CASSRGPGTEAFF. CDR3 coding DNA: TGTGCCAGCAGCAGAGGGCCGGGCACTGAAGCTTTCTTT.

The sample holds many counts of this clonotype. The chain links TRBV5-1 to TRBJ2-5; D gene unclear. This CDR3 is 15 amino acids long. Germline V gives CDR1 SGHRS, CDR2 YFSETQ. The V end was cut by 0 bases, the J end by 4 bases, with 13 bases between. CDR3 in DNA: TGCGCCAGCAGCTTGGAGCTTTCTCGAGGAGAGACCCAGTACTTC. Its protein is CASSLELSRGETQYF.

Ten or more counts support this clonotype. This chain connects TRBV3-1 to TRBJ2-3, with 14 positions matching TRBD2. J lost 5 bases, V lost 4 bases, and 5 bases had no gene match. CDR1 is LGHDT and CDR2 is YNNKEL in the germline V gene (reference sequence). The CDR3 runs 16 residues. CDR3 region: CASSLGLAGGLDTQYF. The DNA of the CDR3 is TGTGCCAGCAGCCTCGGACTAGCGGGGGGCTTAGATACGCAGTATTTT.